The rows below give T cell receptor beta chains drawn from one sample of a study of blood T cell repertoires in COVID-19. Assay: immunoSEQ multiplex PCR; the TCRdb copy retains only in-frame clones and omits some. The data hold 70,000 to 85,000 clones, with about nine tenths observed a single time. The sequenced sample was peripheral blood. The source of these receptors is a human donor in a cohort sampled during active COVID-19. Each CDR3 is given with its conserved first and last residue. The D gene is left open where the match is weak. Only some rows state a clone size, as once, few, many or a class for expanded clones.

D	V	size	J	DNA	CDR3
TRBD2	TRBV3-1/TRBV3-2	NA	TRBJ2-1	TGTGCCAGCAGCCAATACGCGGGAGATTGCCTCTTC	CASSQYAGDCLF
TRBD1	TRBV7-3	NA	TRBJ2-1	TGTGCCAGCAGCCGACGCGACAGGGCCTTACTTGATGAGCAGTTCTTC	CASSRRDRALLDEQFF
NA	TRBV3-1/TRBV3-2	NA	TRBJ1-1	TGTGCCAGCAGCCGTCAGGGGAACACTGAAGCTTTCTTT	CASSRQGNTEAFF
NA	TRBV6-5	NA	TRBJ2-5	TGTGCCAGCGGGAGTGTTAAAGAGACCCAGTACTTC	CASGSVKETQYF
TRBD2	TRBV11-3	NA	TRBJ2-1	TGTGCCAGCAGCTTAGGGGCGAGCGGGAGGTACAATGAGCAGTTCTTC	CASSLGASGRYNEQFF
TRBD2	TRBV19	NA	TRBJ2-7	TGTGCCAGTAGTATCGAACTAGCGGGAGTAGTAAGCTACGAGCAGTACTTC	CASSIELAGVVSYEQYF
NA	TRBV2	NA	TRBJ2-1	TGTGCCAGCCGCCTAGTAGGGGCAGTCTCCTACAATGAGCAGTTCTTC	CASRLVGAVSYNEQFF
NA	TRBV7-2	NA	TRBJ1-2	TGTGCCAGCAGCGTGGACGGACTTTATGGCTACACCTTC	CASSVDGLYGYTF
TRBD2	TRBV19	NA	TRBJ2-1	TGTGCCAGTACCCCCCGACTAGCGGGAGTGTATGAGCAGTTCTTC	CASTPRLAGVYEQFF
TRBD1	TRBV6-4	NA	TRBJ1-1	TGTGCCAGCAGCAAGGGACAGGGCCCTGAAGCTTTCTTT	CASSKGQGPEAFF
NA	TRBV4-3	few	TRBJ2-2	TGCGCCAGCAGCCAAGAGCGGGGGCCCTACACCGGGGAGCTGTTTTTT	CASSQERGPYTGELFF
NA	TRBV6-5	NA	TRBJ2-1	TGTGCCAGCAGTTACCGCGGAACAACCTACAATGAGCAGTTCTTC	CASSYRGTTYNEQFF
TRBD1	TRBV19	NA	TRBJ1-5	TGTGCCAGTAGTCAAGGACAGGGTAGCAATCAGCCCCAGCATTTT	CASSQGQGSNQPQHF
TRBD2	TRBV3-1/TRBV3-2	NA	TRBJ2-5	TGTGCCAGCAGCCAAGAGAGGGGGACTAGCGGTACCCAGTACTTC	CASSQERGTSGTQYF
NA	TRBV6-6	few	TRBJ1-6	TGTGCCAGCAGTCGACCTCAGGGGTACGATAATTCACCCCTCCACTTT	CASSRPQGYDNSPLHF
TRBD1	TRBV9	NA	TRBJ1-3	TGTGCCAGCAGCGTAGTGGGGACAGGGATCTCTGGAAACACCATATATTTT	CASSVVGTGISGNTIYF
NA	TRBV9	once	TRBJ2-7	TGTGCCAGCAGCCCACTCCCCCGGAGGCCCCAGTTAAGTGAGCAGTACTTC	CASSPLPRRPQLSEQYF
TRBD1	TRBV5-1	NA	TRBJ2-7	TGCGCCAGCAGCTTGGGGGACAGCAACGAGCAGTACTTC	CASSLGDSNEQYF
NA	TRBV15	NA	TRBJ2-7	TGTGCCACCAGCAGACGGACAAGTGCCGAGCAGTACTTC	CATSRRTSAEQYF
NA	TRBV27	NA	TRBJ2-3	TGTGCCAGCAGTTTCACGGGACAGGGGAGGAAGCTAGCGGGAGTAGGTACAGATACGCAGTATTTT	CASSFTGQGRKLAGVGTDTQYF
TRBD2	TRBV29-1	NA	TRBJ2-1	TGCAGCGTTGAAGATAAATACGAGCGGGAGGACTACAATGAGCAGTTCTTC	CSVEDKYEREDYNEQFF
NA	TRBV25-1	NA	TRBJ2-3	TGTGCCAGCAGTGAGCCGGGGATCACAGATACGCAGTATTTT	CASSEPGITDTQYF
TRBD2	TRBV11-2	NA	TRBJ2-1	TGTGCCAGCAGCCGTGGGACTAGCGTACCAGACTACAATGAGCAGTTCTTC	CASSRGTSVPDYNEQFF
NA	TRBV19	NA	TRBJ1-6	TGTGCCAGTAGTAAAACCAGCTATAATTCACCCCTCCACTTT	CASSKTSYNSPLHF
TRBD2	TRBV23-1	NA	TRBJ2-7	TGCGCCAGCAGTCAAGCGAACAAGAAGCATACGGGACTAGCGGGAGGGTGGAGTTTATACGAGCAGTACTTC	CASSQANKKHTGLAGGWSLYEQYF
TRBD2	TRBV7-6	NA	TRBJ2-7	TGTGCCAGCAGCTTAGGGACCCGGACTAGCGGGAGCTACGAGCAGTACTTC	CASSLGTRTSGSYEQYF
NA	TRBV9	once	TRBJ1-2	TGTGCCAGCAGCGTAGTAGAGAGAAATGGCTACACCTTC	CASSVVERNGYTF
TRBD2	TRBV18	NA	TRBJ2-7	TGTGCCAGCTCACCGTCCCTAGCGGGAGGTAAGCAAGAGCAGTACTTC	CASSPSLAGGKQEQYF
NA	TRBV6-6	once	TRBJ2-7	TGTGCCACCGCGGGACGAACCTACGAGCAGTACTTC	CATAGRTYEQYF
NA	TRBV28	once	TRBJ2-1	TGTGCCAGCAGTACTCGGGATTGGGATGAGCAGTTCTTC	CASSTRDWDEQFF
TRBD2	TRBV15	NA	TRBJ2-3	TGTGCCACCAGCAGAGAGGTGGGGTCGGGAGGAGATACGCAGTATTTT	CATSREVGSGGDTQYF
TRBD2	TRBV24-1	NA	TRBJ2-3	TGTGCCACCAGTGATCTAGCGGGAATAAGCACAGATACGCAGTATTTT	CATSDLAGISTDTQYF
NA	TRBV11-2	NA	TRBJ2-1	TGTGCCAGCAGCTTATACGGTGAGCAGTTCTTC	CASSLYGEQFF
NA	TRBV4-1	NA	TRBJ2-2	TGCGCCAGCAGCCAAGAAGGACATTCGAACACCGGGGAGCTGTTTTTT	CASSQEGHSNTGELFF
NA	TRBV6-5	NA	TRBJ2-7	TGTGCCAGCAGCCGAGACATCTACGAGCAGTACTTC	CASSRDIYEQYF
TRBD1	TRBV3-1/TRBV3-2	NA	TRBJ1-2	TGTGCCAGCAGCCAAGTGGCGGACAGGGGGCATGGCTACACCTTC	CASSQVADRGHGYTF
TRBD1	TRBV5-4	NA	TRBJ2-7	TGTGCCAGCAGCGACCGGGACAGGGGCAACGAGCAGTACTTC	CASSDRDRGNEQYF
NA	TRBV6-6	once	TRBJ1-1	TGTGCCAGCAGCCCCCCCCGGGGAGAAAAGAGCACTGAAGCTTTCTTT	CASSPPRGEKSTEAFF
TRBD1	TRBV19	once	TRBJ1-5	TGTGCCAGCCACCCGACAGGGGTCTGGCAGCCCCAGCATTTT	CASHPTGVWQPQHF
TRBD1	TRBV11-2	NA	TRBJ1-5	TGTGCCAGCAGCCGCGGGACAGGGGCGGATCAGCCCCAGCATTTT	CASSRGTGADQPQHF
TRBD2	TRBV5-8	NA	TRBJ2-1	TGTGCCAGCAGCTTTAGCGGGAGTGTCTACAATGAGCAGTTCTTC	CASSFSGSVYNEQFF
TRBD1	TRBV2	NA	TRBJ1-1	TGTGCCAGCAGGGCCGTTATTACGGGACAGAGAACTGAAGCTTTCTTT	CASRAVITGQRTEAFF
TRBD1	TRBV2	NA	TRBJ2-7	TGTGCCAGCACTCTGACCGGGACAGGGAGCCACGAGCAGTACTTC	CASTLTGTGSHEQYF
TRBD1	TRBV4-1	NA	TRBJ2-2	TGCGCCAGCAGTCCAAGGGACAGCTTCACCGGGGAGCTGTTTTTT	CASSPRDSFTGELFF
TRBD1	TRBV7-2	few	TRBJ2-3	TGTGCCAGCAGCTTATCCCGACAGGGGGCAGATACGCAGTATTTT	CASSLSRQGADTQYF
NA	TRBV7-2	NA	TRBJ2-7	TGTGCCAGCAAAATAAGCGGGCCGTCCTACGAGCAGTACTTC	CASKISGPSYEQYF
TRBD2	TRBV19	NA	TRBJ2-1	TGTGCCAGTACAGGACTAGCGGGAGCCCATGAGCAGTTCTTC	CASTGLAGAHEQFF
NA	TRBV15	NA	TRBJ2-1	TGTGCCACCAGCAGAGGGACAGAACACAATGAGCAGTTCTTC	CATSRGTEHNEQFF
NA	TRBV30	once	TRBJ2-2	TGTGCCTGGAGTTGGGACAAGAACACCGGGGAGCTGTTTTTT	CAWSWDKNTGELFF
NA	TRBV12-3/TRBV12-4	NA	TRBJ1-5	TGTGCCAGCACCGAGGGCGGGCAGCCCCAGCATTTT	CASTEGGQPQHF
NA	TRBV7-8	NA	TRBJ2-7	TGTGCCAGCAGCTTAGAAGTACGGCTAGCGAGACCGAACTACGAGCAGTACTTC	CASSLEVRLARPNYEQYF
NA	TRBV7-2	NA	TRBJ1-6	TGTGCCAGCAGCTTAGAACTTAATTCACCCCTCCACTTT	CASSLELNSPLHF
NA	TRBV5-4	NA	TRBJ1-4	TGTGCCAGCAGCTTGCAGGGGAGTGAAAAACTGTTTTTT	CASSLQGSEKLFF